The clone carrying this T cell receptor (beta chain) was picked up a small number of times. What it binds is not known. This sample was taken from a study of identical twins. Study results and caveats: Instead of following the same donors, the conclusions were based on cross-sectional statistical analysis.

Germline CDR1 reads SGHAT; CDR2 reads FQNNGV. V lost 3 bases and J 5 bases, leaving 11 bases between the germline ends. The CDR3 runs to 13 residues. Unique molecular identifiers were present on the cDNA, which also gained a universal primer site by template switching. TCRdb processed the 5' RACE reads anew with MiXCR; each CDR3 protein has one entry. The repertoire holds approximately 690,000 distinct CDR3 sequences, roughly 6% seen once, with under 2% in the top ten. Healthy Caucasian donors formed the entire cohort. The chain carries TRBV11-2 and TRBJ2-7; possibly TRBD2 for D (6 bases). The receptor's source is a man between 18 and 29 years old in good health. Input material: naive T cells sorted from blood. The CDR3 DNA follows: TGTGCCAGCAGCTTGGGGGGTTTCGACGAGCAGTACTTC. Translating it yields CASSLGGFDEQYF.